The present TCR beta chain was sequenced within a study of T-cell reconstitution after alpha-beta-depleted transplantation in children. As for this clonotype: What it binds is unknown.

Broader study findings: From surviving recipient T cells and thymic progenitors came the high day-60 TCRbeta diversity observed in some patients. By one year post-transplant, T-cell counts and diversity largely arose from T cells that were newly produced. The origin of alpha-beta T cells about two months after transplant was reportedly several hundred expanded graft clones.

It was with unique molecular identifiers that the TCRbeta library was prepared. TCRdb ran MiXCR on the PCR reads and lists one entry per CDR3 protein. Of about 580,000 distinct CDR3 sequences listed, about a quarter were seen once; the top ten hold under 45%. Sequencing was performed on PBMCs, taken before TCRalphabeta/CD19-depleted stem cell transplant. The clonotype was recovered from a boy under two years old with Wiskott-Aldrich syndrome, due to receive a stem cell transplant.

The CDR3 bases are TGCGCCAGCAGCTTGTTCAGCGGGAGGGATGAGACCCAGTACTTC. Translating gives CASSLFSGRDETQYF. The chain has TRBV5-1 and TRBJ2-5, with TRBD2 matching 10 bases. Germline CDR1 reads SGHRS; CDR2 reads YFSETQ. This CDR3 has 15 residues. V lost 1 base and J lost 5; bases outside the gene matches: 5.